This T cell receptor beta chain is drawn from a study of T cell responses to AZD1222 COVID-19 vaccine. Study-level results: Baseline serology detected seropositivity in only six AZD1222 recipients. Donors skewed white British and female; clonal diversity was possibly underestimated. CD4 TCRs associated with vaccination spanned spike, dominating at 160-218 and 743-854.

Germline CDR1 reads LNHDA; CDR2 reads SQIVND (reference sequence). V dropped 5 bases and J dropped 1; count of bases not matched to a gene: 5. The CDR3 extends over 15 amino acids. For this clone: The antigen is not known.

Clones were read by immunoSEQ multiplex PCR, and TCRdb kept only the in-frame ones, dropping some. Of some 190,000 clones detected, roughly 94% appear once; the ten largest clones hold around 1.7%. The chain links TRBV19 to TRBJ2-3, with 8 bases fitting TRBD1. The clonotype comes from an adult who received the MenACWY meningococcal vaccine as a control. The sequenced sample was peripheral blood, obtained 28 days after the second dose of the MenACWY control vaccine. DNA for the CDR3: TGTGCCAGTAGTCACCGGGACAGGCGCACAGATACGCAGTATTTT. Translation gives CASSHRDRRTDTQYF. The full variable domain, rest sourced from reference TRBV19 and TRBJ2-3, is DGGITQSPKYLFRKEGQNVTLSCEQNLNHDAMYWYRQDPGQGLRLIYYSQIVNDFQKGDIAEGYSVSREKKESFPLTVTSAQKNPTAFYLCASSHRDRRTDTQYFGPGTRLTVL.